This TCR beta chain stems from a study of CD8 T cells in Susac syndrome. V was cut by 0 bases and J by 6 bases, with 7 bases left in between. The CDR3 sequence is 13 residues long. Germline V gene sequence: CDR1 SGHRS, CDR2 YFSETQ. Roughly 0.45 to 1 ug RNA was reverse transcribed with random hexamers. TCRdb re-analysed the immunoSEQ multiplex PCR reads in MiXCR, keeping a single row per CDR3 protein. The sample includes some 120,000 distinct CDR3 sequences, around 94% of them seen just once. The material sequenced was CD4+ T cells from PBMCs. The receptor comes from a human donor with multiple sclerosis. V usage is TRBV5-1 and J usage is TRBJ2-1; D ambiguous. The CDR3 DNA is TGCGCCAGCAGCTTGGGGGCAGCCAATGAGCAGTTCTTC. Amino acids: CASSLGAANEQFF.